This T cell receptor beta chain was sequenced for a study of T cells in Graves' hyperthyroidism and ophthalmopathy. Overall study results and limits: Ophthalmopathy was model-predicted a median about 6 months pre-onset. Most expanded thyroid clonotypes above 0.001 recurred in blood.

Trimming took 7 bases from V and 7 from J, leaving 20 bases between them. CDR3 length: 15 amino acids. This clonotype has just a few counts. The antigen remains undetermined. Individuals with ophthalmopathy presented a Clinical Activity Score of at least 3, a NOSPECS grade of at least 4 and a duration under 3 months. RNA transcripts yielded amplified TCR beta CDR3 regions. During a first-round RT-PCR of the TCR CDR3, the HTBI primer set was used. TCRdb redid the calling of the multiplex PCR reads with MiXCR, one entry per CDR3 protein. This table holds about 290,000 distinct CDR3 sequences, roughly 19% found once.

V gene TRBV12-3 or TRBV12-4 combines with J gene TRBJ1-5; perhaps TRBD1 as D (6 bases). The receptor was isolated from a man aged 45-65 years with Graves' ophthalmopathy. Sequencing was performed on blood. CDR3 nucleotides: TGTGCCAGCATTTCCCTGGGAGGGGGAGGACAGCCCCAGCATTTT. This translates into CASISLGGGGQPQHF.